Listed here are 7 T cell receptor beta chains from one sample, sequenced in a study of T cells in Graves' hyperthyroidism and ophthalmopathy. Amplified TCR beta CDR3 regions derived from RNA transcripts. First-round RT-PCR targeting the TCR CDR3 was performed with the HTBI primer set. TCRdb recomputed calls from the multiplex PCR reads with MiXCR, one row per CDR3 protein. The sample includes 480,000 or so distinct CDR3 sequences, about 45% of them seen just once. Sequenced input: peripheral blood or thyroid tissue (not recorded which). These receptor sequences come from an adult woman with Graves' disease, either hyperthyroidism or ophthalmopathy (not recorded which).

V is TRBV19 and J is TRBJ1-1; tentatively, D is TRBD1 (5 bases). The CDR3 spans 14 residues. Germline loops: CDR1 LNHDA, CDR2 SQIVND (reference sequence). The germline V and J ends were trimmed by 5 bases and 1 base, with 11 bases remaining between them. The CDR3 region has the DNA TGTGCCAGTAGTCTCCGACAGAGGAACACTGAAGCTTTCTTT. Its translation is CASSLRQRNTEAFF.

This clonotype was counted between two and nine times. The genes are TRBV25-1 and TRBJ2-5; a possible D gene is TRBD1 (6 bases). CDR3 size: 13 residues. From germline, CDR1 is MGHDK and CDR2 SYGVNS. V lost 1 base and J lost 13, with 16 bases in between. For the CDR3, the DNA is TGTGCCAGCAGTGAATCGGGGACAAGGGCGGCGTACTTC. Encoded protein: CASSESGTRAAYF.

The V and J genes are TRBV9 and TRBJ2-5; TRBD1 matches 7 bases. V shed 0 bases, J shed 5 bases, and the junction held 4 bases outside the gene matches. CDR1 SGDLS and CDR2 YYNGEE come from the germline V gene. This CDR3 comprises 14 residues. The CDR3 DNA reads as TGTGCCAGCAGCGTAGGCCTGGACAGGGAGACCCAGTACTTC. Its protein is CASSVGLDRETQYF.

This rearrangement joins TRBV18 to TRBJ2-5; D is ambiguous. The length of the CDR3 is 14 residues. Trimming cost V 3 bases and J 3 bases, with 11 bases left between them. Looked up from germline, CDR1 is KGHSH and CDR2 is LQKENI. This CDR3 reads CASSPSGSKETQYF. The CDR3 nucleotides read TGTGCCAGCTCACCTTCCGGGTCCAAAGAGACCCAGTACTTC.

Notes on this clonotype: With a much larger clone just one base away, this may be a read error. CDR3 DNA: TGCAGTGCTAGTCGGCGGGGTAGCGATCAGCCCCAGCATTTT. It specifies CSASRRGSDQPQHF. The chain couples TRBV20-1 to TRBJ1-5; D gene unclear. CDR1 and CDR2 from the germline V gene are DFQATT and SNEGSKA (reference sequence). The length of the CDR3 is 14 residues.

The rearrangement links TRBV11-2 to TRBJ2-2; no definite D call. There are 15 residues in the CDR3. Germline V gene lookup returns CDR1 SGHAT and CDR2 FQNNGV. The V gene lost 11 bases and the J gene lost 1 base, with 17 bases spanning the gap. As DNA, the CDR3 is TGTGCCTGGAGTCAGATCAAGGGGAACACCGGGGAGCTGTTTTTT. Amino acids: CAWSQIKGNTGELFF.

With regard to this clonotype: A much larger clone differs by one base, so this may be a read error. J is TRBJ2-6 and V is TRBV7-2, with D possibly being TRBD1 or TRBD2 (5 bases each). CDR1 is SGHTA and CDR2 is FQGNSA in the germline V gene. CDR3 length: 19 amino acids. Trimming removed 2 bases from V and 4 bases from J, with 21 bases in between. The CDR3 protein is CASSLWDWAGTAGANVLTF. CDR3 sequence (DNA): TGTGCCAGCAGCTTATGGGATTGGGCCGGGACGGCCGGGGCCAACGTCCTGACTTTC.